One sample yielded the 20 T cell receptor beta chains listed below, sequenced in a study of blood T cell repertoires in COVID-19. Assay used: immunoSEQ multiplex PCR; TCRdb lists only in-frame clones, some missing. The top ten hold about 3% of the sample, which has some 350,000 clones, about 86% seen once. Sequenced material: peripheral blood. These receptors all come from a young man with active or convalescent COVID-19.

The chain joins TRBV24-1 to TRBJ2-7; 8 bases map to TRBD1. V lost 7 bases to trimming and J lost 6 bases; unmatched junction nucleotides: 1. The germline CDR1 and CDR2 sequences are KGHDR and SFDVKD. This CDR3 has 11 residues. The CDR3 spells CATSRGLEQYF. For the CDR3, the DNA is TGTGCCACCAGCAGGGGGCTCGAGCAGTACTTC.

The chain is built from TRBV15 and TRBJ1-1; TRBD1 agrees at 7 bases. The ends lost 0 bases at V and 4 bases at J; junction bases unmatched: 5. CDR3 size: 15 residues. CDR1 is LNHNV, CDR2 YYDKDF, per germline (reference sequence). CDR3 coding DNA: TGTGCCACCAGCAGAGATCGGGGGACAGTCACTGAAGCTTTCTTT. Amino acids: CATSRDRGTVTEAFF.

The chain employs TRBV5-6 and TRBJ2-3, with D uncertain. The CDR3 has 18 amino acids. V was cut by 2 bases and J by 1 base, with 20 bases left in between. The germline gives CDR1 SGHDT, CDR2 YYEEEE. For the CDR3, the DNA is TGTGCCAGCAGCTTAGTAGTTGGTCCCACCTTTGGCACAGATACGCAGTATTTT. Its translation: CASSLVVGPTFGTDTQYF. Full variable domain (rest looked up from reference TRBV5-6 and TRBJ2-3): DAGVTQSPTHLIKTRGQQVTLRCSPKSGHDTVSWYQQALGQGPQFIFQYYEEEERQRGNFPDRFSGHQFPNYSSELNVNALLLGDSALYLCASSLVVGPTFGTDTQYFGPGTRLTVL.

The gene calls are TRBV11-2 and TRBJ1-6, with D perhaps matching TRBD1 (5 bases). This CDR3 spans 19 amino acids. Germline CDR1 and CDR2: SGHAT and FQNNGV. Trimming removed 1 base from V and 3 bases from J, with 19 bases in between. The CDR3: CASSLVRDSAGVYNSPLHF. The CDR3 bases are TGTGCCAGCAGCTTAGTCAGAGACAGCGCTGGGGTCTATAATTCACCCCTCCACTTT.

CDR3 nucleotides: TGTGCCAGCAGCGTAGGGCGGCAGCCCAATGAAAAACTGTTTTTT. This gives the protein CASSVGRQPNEKLFF. The chain is built from TRBV9 and TRBJ1-4; D is ambiguous. The germline gives CDR1 SGDLS, CDR2 YYNGEE. V dropped 0 bases and J dropped 5 bases, with 11 bases sitting between them. The CDR3 covers 15 residues.

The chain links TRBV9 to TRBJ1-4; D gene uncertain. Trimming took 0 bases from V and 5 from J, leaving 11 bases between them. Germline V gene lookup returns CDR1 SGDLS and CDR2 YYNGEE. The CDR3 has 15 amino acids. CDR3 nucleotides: TGTGCCAGCAGCGTAGTCCCAGGTTGGAATGAAAAACTGTTTTTT. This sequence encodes CASSVVPGWNEKLFF.

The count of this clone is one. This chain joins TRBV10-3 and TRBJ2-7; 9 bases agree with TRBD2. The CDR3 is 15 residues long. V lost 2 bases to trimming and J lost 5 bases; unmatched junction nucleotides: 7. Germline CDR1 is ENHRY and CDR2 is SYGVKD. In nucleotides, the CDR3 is TGTGCCATCAGTGAGAGTCTAGCGGGAAAACACGAGCAGTACTTC. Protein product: CAISESLAGKHEQYF.

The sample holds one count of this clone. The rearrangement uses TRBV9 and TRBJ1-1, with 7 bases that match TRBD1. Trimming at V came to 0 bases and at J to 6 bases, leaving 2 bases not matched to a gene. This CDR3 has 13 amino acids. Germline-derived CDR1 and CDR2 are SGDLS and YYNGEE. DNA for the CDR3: TGTGCCAGCAGCGTAGGACAGGGCGCTGAAGCTTTCTTT. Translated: CASSVGQGAEAFF.

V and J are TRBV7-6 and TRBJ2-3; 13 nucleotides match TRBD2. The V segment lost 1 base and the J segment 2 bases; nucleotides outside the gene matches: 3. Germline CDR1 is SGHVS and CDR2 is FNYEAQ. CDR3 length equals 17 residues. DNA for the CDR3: TGTGCCAGCAGCTTAGAGGGACTAGCGGGATCCACAGATACGCAGTATTTT. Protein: CASSLEGLAGSTDTQYF.

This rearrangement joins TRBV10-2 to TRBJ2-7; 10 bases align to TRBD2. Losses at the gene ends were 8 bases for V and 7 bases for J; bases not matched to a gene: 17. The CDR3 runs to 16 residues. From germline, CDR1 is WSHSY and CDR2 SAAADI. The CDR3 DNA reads TGCGCCAGCGGGTCCTTCTCAGCGGGGGGGCCGGGGGAGCAGTACTTC. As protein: CASGSFSAGGPGEQYF.

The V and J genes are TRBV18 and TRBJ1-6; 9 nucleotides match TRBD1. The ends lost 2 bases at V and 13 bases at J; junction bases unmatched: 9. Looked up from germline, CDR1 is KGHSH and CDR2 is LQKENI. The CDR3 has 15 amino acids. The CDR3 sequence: CASSPGGQGGIPLHF. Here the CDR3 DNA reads TGTGCCAGCTCACCAGGGGGACAGGGAGGTATCCCCCTCCACTTT.

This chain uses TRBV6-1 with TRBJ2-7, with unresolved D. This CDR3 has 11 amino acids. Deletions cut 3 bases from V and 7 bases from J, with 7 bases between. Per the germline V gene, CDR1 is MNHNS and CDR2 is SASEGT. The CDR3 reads CASSEWAEQYF. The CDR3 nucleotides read TGTGCCAGCAGTGAGTGGGCTGAGCAGTACTTC.

The CDR3 DNA follows: TGTGCCACCAGTGATTCCGGGACAGGGCCCTCCGGGGCCAACGTCCTGACTTTC. It translates to CATSDSGTGPSGANVLTF. The rearrangement joins TRBV24-1 to TRBJ2-6; 9 bases map to TRBD1. This CDR3 has 18 residues. From germline, CDR1 is KGHDR and CDR2 SFDVKD. V lost 2 bases to trimming and J lost 4 bases; unmatched junction nucleotides: 8.

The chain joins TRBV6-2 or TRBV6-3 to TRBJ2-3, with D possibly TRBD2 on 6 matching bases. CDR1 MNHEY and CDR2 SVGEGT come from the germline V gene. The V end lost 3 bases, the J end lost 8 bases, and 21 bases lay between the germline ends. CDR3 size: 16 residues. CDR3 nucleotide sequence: TGTGCCAGCAGTTATCCCATTGGCGGGGCCCAAGGTACGCAGTATTTT. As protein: CASSYPIGGAQGTQYF.

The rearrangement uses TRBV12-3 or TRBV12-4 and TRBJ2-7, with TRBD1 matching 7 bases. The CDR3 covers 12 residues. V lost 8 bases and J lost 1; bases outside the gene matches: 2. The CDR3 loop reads CASGRGSYEQYF. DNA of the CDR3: TGTGCCAGCGGCAGGGGGTCCTACGAGCAGTACTTC.

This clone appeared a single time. The CDR3 loop reads CASSTRWGAETQYF. The DNA for the CDR3 is TGTGCCAGCAGCACCAGGTGGGGAGCAGAGACCCAGTACTTC. The chain carries TRBV11-3 and TRBJ2-5, with D possibly TRBD2 on 5 matching bases. V was trimmed by 5 bases and J by 4 bases, leaving 14 bases between them. The CDR3 is made up of 14 amino acids. Germline V lookup: CDR1 SGHNT, CDR2 YENEEA.

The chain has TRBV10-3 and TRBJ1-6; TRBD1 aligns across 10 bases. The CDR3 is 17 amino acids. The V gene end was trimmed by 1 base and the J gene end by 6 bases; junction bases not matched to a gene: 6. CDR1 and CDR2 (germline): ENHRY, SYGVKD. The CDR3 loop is CAISEFSRDRGNSPLHF. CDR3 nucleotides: TGTGCCATCAGTGAGTTCTCCCGGGACAGGGGTAATTCACCCCTCCACTTT.

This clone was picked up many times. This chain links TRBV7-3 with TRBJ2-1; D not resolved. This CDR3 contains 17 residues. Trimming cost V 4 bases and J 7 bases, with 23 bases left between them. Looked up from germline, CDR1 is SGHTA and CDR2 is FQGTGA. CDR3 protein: CASSSAGSAEYLNEQFF. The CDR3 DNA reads TGTGCCAGCAGCTCAGCCGGATCTGCGGAGTATTTGAATGAGCAGTTCTTC.

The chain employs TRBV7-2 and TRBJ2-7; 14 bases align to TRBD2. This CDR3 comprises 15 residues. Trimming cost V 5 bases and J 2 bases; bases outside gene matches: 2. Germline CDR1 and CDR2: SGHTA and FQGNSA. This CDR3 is CASSTGLAGAYEQYF. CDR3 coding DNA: TGTGCCAGCAGCACGGGACTAGCGGGGGCCTACGAGCAGTACTTC.

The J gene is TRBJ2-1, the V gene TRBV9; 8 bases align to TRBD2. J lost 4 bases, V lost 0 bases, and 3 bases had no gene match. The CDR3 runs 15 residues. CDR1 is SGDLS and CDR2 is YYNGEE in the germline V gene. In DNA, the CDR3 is TGTGCCAGCAGCGTAGAGGGACTAGTGTACAATGAGCAGTTCTTC. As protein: CASSVEGLVYNEQFF. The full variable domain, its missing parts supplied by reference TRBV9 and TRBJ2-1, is DSGVTQTPKHLITATGQRVTLRCSPRSGDLSVYWYQQSLDQGLQFLIQYYNGEERAKGNILERFSAQQFPDLHSELNLSSLELGDSALYFCASSVEGLVYNEQFFGPGTRLTVL.